The T cell receptor (beta chain) under discussion was sequenced for a study of beta chain features in type 1 diabetes. Expressed TCRB transcripts were sequenced, since all the RNA that had been isolated was reverse transcribed. TCRdb keeps only in-frame clones here, not all; method: immunoSEQ multiplex PCR. The sample has 130,000 or so clones; approximately 10% are singletons. Study-level results: The similarity of naive, central memory and Treg TCRB repertoires appeared greater among patients than among healthy donors.

Every sorted population was more than 98% pure. This clone was seen a handful of times. Its antigen is unidentified. CDR3 length: 15 amino acids. Germline V gene sequence: CDR1 SGHDT, CDR2 YYEEEE. With 7 bases removed from V and 1 base from J, the gap between germline ends came to 18 bases. The sequenced material came from central memory CD4+ T cells from blood. This TCR was recovered from a woman aged 40-49 years in good health. The V gene is TRBV5-6, the J gene TRBJ2-7, with D maybe TRBD1 (6 bases). CDR3 coding DNA: TGTGCCAGCCAGGATCAGGGGTTCGCGTCCTACGAGCAGTACTTC. Translation gives CASQDQGFASYEQYF.